This T cell receptor beta chain derives from a study of shared clonotypes between healthy human individuals. Findings and caveats of the study: Naive subsets generally had larger estimated richness than memory subsets.

Worth noting for this clone: What it binds is unknown.

When replicate PCRs were run on sorted subsets, they used around 200 ng DNA, about 30,000 T cell genomes. Authors' data handling: Filtering differed since immunoSEQ provided only junctions, with no quality scores. Produced via immunoSEQ multiplex PCR; TCRdb's table is partial and in-frame only. That table furnishes V, J and clone size, whereas the DNA furnished D and trimming. The table includes 1.5 million to 2.5 million clones, about 95% detected once. Naive CD8 cells lacked CD45RO, underwent positive selection for CCR7 and left out terminally differentiated effector memory CD45RA+ cells. This CDR3 is built from 15 residues. Germline trimming cut 4 bases from V and 8 bases from J; bases unmatched to any gene: 7. Germline CDR1 is SNHLY and CDR2 is FYNNEI.

The chain joins TRBV2 to TRBJ1-4; 10 nucleotides match TRBD1. This receptor was taken from a man between 18 and 35 years old in good health. Source material: naive CD8+ T cells sorted from blood. The CDR3 DNA is TGTGCCAGCAGTGGACGACAGGGGGCAGGCGAAAAACTGTTTTTT. This codes for CASSGRQGAGEKLFF.